The 19 T cell receptor beta chains below all came from one sample that was sequenced in a study of T cells after somatic rescue of genetic block. The data were produced by immunoSEQ multiplex PCR, yet TCRdb's version contains in-frame clones alone and is incomplete. The sample lists more than 10,000 clones, around 70% seen once, with just under 20% in the top ten. Sequencing was carried out using peripheral blood mononuclear cells (PBMCs). These receptors were collected from a boy younger than 18.

The chain employs TRBV18 and TRBJ2-3, with 13 bases matching TRBD2. This CDR3 has 17 amino acids. V was pared by 0 bases and J by 4 bases, with 4 bases of the junction left unmatched. The V gene's germline CDR1 is KGHSH and CDR2 LQKENI. The CDR3 DNA is TGTGCCAGCTCACCACCCCAGACTAGCGGGAGGTCAGATACGCAGTATTTT. Encoded protein: CASSPPQTSGRSDTQYF.

This chain links TRBV10-2 with TRBJ1-1, with TRBD1 matching 7 bases. This CDR3 has 14 amino acids. Trimming cost V 4 bases and J 5 bases; bases outside gene matches: 7. Germline V gene lookup returns CDR1 WSHSY and CDR2 SAAADI. CDR3 protein: CASSALQGRTEAFF. The CDR3 nucleotides are TGCGCCAGCAGTGCCCTACAGGGGAGAACTGAAGCTTTCTTT.

This rearrangement joins TRBV18 to TRBJ1-1, with TRBD1 identical over 9 bases. The CDR3 is 14 residues long. Germline CDR1 and CDR2: KGHSH and LQKENI. Trimming removed 1 base from V and 3 bases from J; junction bases left unmatched: 0. The CDR3 nucleotides are TGTGCCAGCTCACCACGACAGGGGGACACTGAAGCTTTCTTT. Translated, it gives CASSPRQGDTEAFF.

The chain carries TRBV19 and TRBJ1-4, with D possibly matching TRBD1 (5 bases). Germline CDR1 is LNHDA and CDR2 is SQIVND (reference sequence). The CDR3 consists of 15 residues. Trimming left V 7 bases short and J 2 bases short, with 14 bases between. Written as DNA, the CDR3 is TGTGCCAGTACCCTCTTGGGGGGGACTAATGAAAAACTGTTTTTT. Translating gives CASTLLGGTNEKLFF.

The chain links TRBV6-4 to TRBJ1-1; 8 bases match TRBD1. The CDR3 has 13 amino acids. V shed 10 bases, J shed 1 base, and the junction held 5 bases outside the gene matches. Germline CDR1 reads MRHNA; CDR2 reads SNTAGT. DNA for the CDR3: TGTGCCAACTCGGGGACAGGGAACACTGAAGCTTTCTTT. Translation gives CANSGTGNTEAFF.

The gene calls are TRBV28 and TRBJ2-4, with 13 bases lining up with TRBD2. Germline CDR1 and CDR2: MDHEN and SYDVKM. V gave up 7 bases and J gave up 9 bases; unmatched junction bases: 12. The CDR3 sequence is 16 residues long. CDR3 sequence (DNA): TGTGCCAGCATCCGGACGGGACTAGCGGGAAGAGGCATTCAGTACTTC. The encoded protein is CASIRTGLAGRGIQYF.

V gene TRBV5-1 combines with J gene TRBJ1-1; D remains ambiguous. The CDR3 totals 14 residues. CDR1 and CDR2 (germline): SGHRS, YFSETQ. V lost 5 bases and J 1 base, leaving 12 bases between the germline ends. The CDR3 DNA reads as TGCGCCAGCAGTGAGAGGGAGGGGAACACTGAAGCTTTCTTT. This encodes CASSEREGNTEAFF.

This chain connects TRBV13 to TRBJ2-3; D tentatively reads TRBD1 or TRBD2 (6 bases each). This CDR3 region has 14 residues. From germline, CDR1 is PRHDT and CDR2 FYEKMQ (reference sequence). Trimming stripped 0 bases from V and 3 bases from J, with 7 bases between. CDR3 region: CASSLGGGTDTQYF. The CDR3, as DNA: TGTGCCAGCAGCTTAGGAGGGGGGACAGATACGCAGTATTTT.

This clone was detected only once. This chain uses TRBV6-5 with TRBJ2-1; perhaps D is TRBD1 or TRBD2 (5 bases each). Trimming took off 3 bases at V and 7 bases at J, with 13 bases between the two ends. CDR3 length: 14 amino acids. Germline lookup yields CDR1 MNHEY and CDR2 SVGAGI. The CDR3 reads CASSYRAGSNEQFF. Here the CDR3 DNA reads TGTGCCAGCAGTTATAGGGCAGGGAGTAATGAGCAGTTCTTC.

This chain connects TRBV28 to TRBJ2-3; 7 bases are shared with TRBD1. V was pared by 10 bases and J by 5 bases, with 9 bases of the junction left unmatched. The CDR3 totals 13 residues. Germline loops: CDR1 MDHEN, CDR2 SYDVKM. The CDR3, as DNA: TGTGCCACCCGCAGGGGGTGGAGAGATACGCAGTATTTT. Protein sequence: CATRRGWRDTQYF.

This clone was counted a few times. The chain joins TRBV4-1 to TRBJ1-3, with D perhaps matching TRBD1 (5 bases). Trimming left V 6 bases short and J 12 bases short, with 15 bases between. CDR1 and CDR2 from the germline V gene are MGHRA and YSYEKL. The CDR3 consists of 12 residues. The CDR3 spells CASSTGSWDIYF. The CDR3 bases are TGCGCCAGCAGTACAGGATCATGGGACATATATTTT.

This chain joins TRBV5-1 and TRBJ2-1; D not certain. Trimming left V 0 bases short and J 5 bases short, with 3 bases between. Germline V gene data show CDR1 as SGHRS and CDR2 as YFSETQ. The CDR3 is 12 residues long. The CDR3 DNA sequence: TGCGCCAGCAGCTTGGGGAACAATGAGCAGTTCTTC. As protein: CASSLGNNEQFF.

The chain recombines TRBV5-1 with TRBJ2-7; 9 bases match TRBD1. This CDR3 region has 15 residues. The germline V gene has CDR1 SGHRS and CDR2 YFSETQ. The J segment lost 1 base and the V segment lost 4 bases, leaving 6 bases of the junction unmatched. The CDR3 region has the DNA TGCGCCAGCAGCCCAACAGGGGGCGCTTCCTACGAGCAGTACTTC. This translates into CASSPTGGASYEQYF.

The chain employs TRBV18 and TRBJ1-2; 8 bases agree with TRBD1. Trimming at V came to 5 bases and at J to 4 bases, leaving 6 bases not matched to a gene. Germline loops: CDR1 KGHSH, CDR2 LQKENI. The CDR3 is made up of 14 amino acids. CDR3 DNA: TGTGCCAGCTCAGGGAGCGGGACAGGCTATGGCTACACCTTC. It specifies CASSGSGTGYGYTF.

This chain uses TRBV5-1 with TRBJ2-3, with a tentative D call TRBD1 (5 bases). V was cut by 4 bases and J by 0 bases, with 9 bases left in between. This CDR3 has 14 residues. CDR1 SGHRS and CDR2 YFSETQ come from the germline V gene. CDR3 in amino acids: CASSPDISTDTQYF. The CDR3, as DNA: TGCGCCAGCAGCCCGGACATTAGCACAGATACGCAGTATTTT. Full variable domain (remainder filled in from reference TRBV5-1 and TRBJ2-3): KAGVTQTPRYLIKTRGQQVTLSCSPISGHRSVSWYQQTPGQGLQFLFEYFSETQRNKGNFPGRFSGRQFSNSRSEMNVSTLELGDSALYLCASSPDISTDTQYFGPGTRLTVL.

By proportion, this clone is medium-sized. The rearrangement uses TRBV7-9 and TRBJ2-7; D gene unclear. The CDR3 is 12 residues long. Germline values: CDR1 SEHNR, CDR2 FQNEAQ (reference sequence). V was cut by 5 bases and J by 4 bases, with 9 bases left in between. The CDR3 region has the DNA TGTGCCAGCAGCCCCTCTGAGTACGAGCAGTACTTC. This gives the protein CASSPSEYEQYF.

The gene calls are TRBV6-1 and TRBJ1-3, with unresolved D. V lost 0 bases, J lost 7 bases, and 4 bases lay in between. The CDR3 spans 12 residues. Germline V gene lookup returns CDR1 MNHNS and CDR2 SASEGT. The CDR3 sequence: CASSEALNTIYF. The CDR3 DNA sequence: TGTGCCAGCAGTGAAGCGTTGAACACCATATATTTT.

The rearrangement joins TRBV29-1 to TRBJ1-2, with 9 bases identical to TRBD1. The CDR3 is 14 residues long. V was clipped by 6 bases and J by 7 bases; unmatched bases: 12. In germline, CDR1 is SQVTM, CDR2 ANQGSEA. The chain's CDR3 is CSVGWTGTGSGYTF. As DNA, the CDR3 is TGCAGCGTCGGCTGGACCGGGACAGGGTCTGGCTACACCTTC.

The chain employs TRBV30 and TRBJ1-5; possible D gene TRBD1, 6 bases. The germline gives CDR1 GTSNPN, CDR2 SVGIG (reference sequence). The CDR3 sequence is 15 residues long. Trimming left V 1 base short and J 0 bases short, with 10 bases between. CDR3 bases: TGTGCCTGGAGTGAGAAGGGGGTTAGCAATCAGCCCCAGCATTTT. It specifies CAWSEKGVSNQPQHF.